This TCR beta chain originates from a study of CD8+ T cells in alopecia areata. Germline CDR1 SEHNR, CDR2 FQNEAQ (reference sequence). Trimming took 5 bases from V and 9 from J, leaving 20 bases between them. The CDR3 totals 14 residues. As for treatment: oral pan-JAK inhibitor, 5-10 mg twice daily. Sequencing relied on a cDNA template that was reverse transcribed from extracted RNA. Profiling relied on immunoSEQ multiplex PCR, and the TCRdb table lists in-frame clones only, not all of them. The sample has 110,000 or so clones; 58% are singletons. This specimen consisted of CD8+ T cells sorted from blood, obtained at week 4, from a patient treated with tofacitinib. This clonotype was sampled from a human donor with alopecia areata. The chain uses TRBV7-9 and TRBJ2-7; no definite D call. This CDR3 reads CASSDNWSRTGQYF. CDR3 bases: TGTGCCAGCAGCGACAATTGGTCCCGGACGGGGCAGTACTTC.